This T cell receptor (beta chain) was retrieved from a study of Ad26.COV2.S vaccination and SARS-CoV-2 variants. Study details: The donor belonged to the COV1001 Ad26.COV2.S trial arm.

With regard to this clone: Antigen unknown.

The V and J ends lost 3 bases and 2 bases respectively, with 11 bases between them. The germline V gene encodes CDR1 SGHVS and CDR2 FNYEAQ. The CDR3 totals 14 residues. Profiled with immunoSEQ multiplex PCR; TCRdb holds only in-frame clones, not every one. The sample shows approximately 480,000 clones, around nine tenths of them seen only once. Overall study results and limits: Spike-specific CD8+ and CD4+ T cell responses reportedly showed substantial breadth after vaccination.

Treatment meaning: around 19 received Ad26.COV2.S at low or high dose, single or two shots; about 5 received placebo; per-sample allocation not given. The study sampled participants on day 63 after the first vaccine or placebo injection. Within Boston, the person who donated was an adult of 18-55 years. The sequence came from a person aged 18-65 years who received the Ad26.COV2.S COVID-19 vaccine or a placebo. The chain has TRBV7-6 and TRBJ2-7; TRBD1 is a possible D gene (6 bases). The sample consisted of peripheral blood, taken in a trial of Ad26.COV2.S vaccine versus placebo. The CDR3, as DNA: TGTGCCAGCAGCTTGGCAGGGGAGCCCTACGAGCAGTACTTC. Protein product: CASSLAGEPYEQYF.